A single T cell receptor beta chain is shown here with its context. This clonotype is judged large (0.1 to 1%). It lacks a known antigen. No per-base quality is available; no much larger clone lies one base away. The record originates from a study of CD8 T cells in Susac syndrome (dated by TCRdb to about 2019). Broadly, across the study: Among the sequenced Susac syndrome patients, 5 or 6 had clinically active disease and roughly eight were in clinical remission. Repertoire sequencing was used to test whether CD8+ T cell activation and differentiation in Susac syndrome was antigen driven. The study compared CD8+ T cell repertoire clonality among about a dozen healthy donors, roughly 14 Susac syndrome patients and about 16 multiple sclerosis patients. At blood withdrawal, Susac syndrome patients were either therapy-naive, taking corticosteroids (in some cases with IVIg as well), or taking IVIg alone.

The full study reports these points: The number of individuals in the TCR sequencing and HLA analysis was acknowledged as relatively small. Looking at Susac-specific public clones, the researchers identified 15 to 20 in the total CD8+ repertoire and roughly 5 in the CD8+ TEMRA repertoire. Susac syndrome CD8+ repertoires showed clonal expansion, highest in CD8+ TEMRA cells and greater in clinically active than remitting patients.

Memory subsets for TEMRA sorting were defined by CD27 and CD45RA staining, since CD62L sheds upon thawing. High-throughput TCR beta sequencing profiled peripheral blood CD8+ and CD4+ T cells from healthy donors, Susac syndrome patients and multiple sclerosis patients. For six or seven Susac syndrome patients, sequencing was done on both total CD8+ T cells and sorted CD8+ TEMRA cells. The Susac syndrome patients fulfilled recently defined diagnostic criteria for either definite or probable disease. CD8+ TEMRA cells were enriched by FACS, while bulk CD8+ and CD4+ T cells were purified by magnetic negative isolation. Blood was drawn into EDTA tubes, processed within 24 hours, and PBMCs were isolated by density gradient centrifugation. PBMCs destined for TCR sequencing were cryopreserved in liquid nitrogen and later thawed in a 37 °C water bath. CD8+ TEMRA cells were enriched from thawed PBMCs by fluorescence-activated cell sorting on a BD FACSAria III. The sorted or isolated CD4+, CD8+ and CD8+ TEMRA cells reached a purity of at least 90%.

The CDR3, from cysteine to phenylalanine, totals 16 residues. Only the CDR3 portion is preserved as DNA: 48 bases, with reading frame beginning at the first base. The germline V end is reduced by 2 bases and the J end by 6 bases; junction bases left unmatched: 8. Taken from the germline V gene (reference sequence), the CDR1 and CDR2 loops are SEHNR and FQNEAQ. RNA was extracted using the RNeasy kit, and 0.5 to 1 microgram was reverse transcribed with random hexamers. The immunoSEQ multiplex PCR assay, covering 54 Vbeta and 13 Jbeta segments, was used to amplify TCR beta CDR3 regions. PCR amplification bias was corrected using a synthetic template baseline for primer optimization and computational correction. Processing in the source paper ran as follows. Only productive sequences were kept, with reads annotated to V, D and J genes according to IMGT and analyzed in immunoSEQ Analyzer. Clonality was calculated as one minus the Shannon entropy normalized by log2 of the number of productive unique sequences. For each patient and control, public and private clones were evaluated among the 100 most prevalent clones. Clones were defined as Susac-specific when absent from the healthy and MS cohorts, from approximately 1,100 published viral clones and from other ImmuneACCESS disease sequences. Using fastp at Q25 and MiXCR, TCRdb reprocessed the public reads and kept productive beta chains. Each record represents a unique CDR3 protein, reported with the most common genes and DNA among its rows. TCRdb, not the authors, supplied the V and J calls. Here the sample has thousands of distinct CDR3 sequences; roughly 69% occur a single time. The ten largest make up 10% of the sample.

This TCR was sampled from a human donor with Susac syndrome. The rearranged chain carries TRBV7-9 and TRBJ2-2, with 8 bases aligning to TRBD1. The sequencing sample was made of CD8+ TEMRA cells from PBMCs. The meaning of the sample's cell subset or site label: FACS-sorted terminally differentiated effector memory CD8+ T cells re-expressing CD45RA (CD8+ TEMRA). At the DNA level, the sequence is TGTGCCAGCAGCTTAAGACAGGGGATTACCTCCGGGGAGCTGTTTTTT. It specifies CASSLRQGITSGELFF.